This record concerns one T cell receptor beta chain sequence. No antigen is known for it. From genomic DNA, two-round multiplex PCR was used to amplify TCR beta CDR3. The use of primers specific to each TRBV and TRBJ gene characterized first-round PCR. TCRdb re-called the multiplex PCR reads with MiXCR, one entry per CDR3 protein. This sample yields 25,000 to 30,000 distinct CDR3 sequences, of which about 41% are seen a single time; about 32% belongs to the top ten. This entry belongs to a study of prognosis after radiotherapy for stage I lung cancer. General study points: A drop in unique TCR clone counts was seen after stereotactic body radiation therapy, median around 10,000 versus 6,500.

J gave up 5 bases and V 4 bases, and 7 bases lay outside the gene matches. The CDR3 is made up of 14 amino acids. The germline CDR1 and CDR2 sequences are MNHEY and SVGEGT. The sample in question was PBMCs, obtained before or after stereotactic body radiation therapy (not recorded which). The receptor comes from a donor aged 50 or older with non-small cell lung cancer. The V and J genes are TRBV6-2 or TRBV6-3 and TRBJ1-1, with 7 bases identical to TRBD1. CDR3 amino acids: CASSSQGWKTEAFF. DNA for the CDR3: TGTGCCAGCAGTTCACAGGGGTGGAAGACTGAAGCTTTCTTT.